This T cell receptor beta chain originates from a study of pediatric ulcerative colitis. General study results and limits: Compared with controls, ulcerative colitis showed greater blood-rectum clone sharing. Repertoires came from total lymphocyte DNA, so rare subsets like regulatory T cells may be missed.

Assay: immunoSEQ multiplex PCR; the TCRdb copy retains only in-frame clones and omits some. The table shows roughly 38,000 clones, with less than 85% occurring only once. CDR3 size: 14 residues. The germline V gene has CDR1 KGHSH and CDR2 LQKENI. V lost 3 bases and J lost 4, with 9 bases in between. Of note for this clone: Its antigen remains unidentified.

The sequenced sample was blood. This receptor was obtained from a girl between 10 and 17 years old with moderate ulcerative colitis. This rearrangement joins TRBV18 to TRBJ1-4; D unclear. The DNA for the CDR3 is TGTGCCAGCTCACCGGGCGAGGGTAATGAAAAACTGTTTTTT. Residues: CASSPGEGNEKLFF.